The 2 T cell receptor beta chains in this list originate from one sample, sequenced in a study of blood T cell repertoires in COVID-19. The data were produced by immunoSEQ multiplex PCR, yet TCRdb's version contains in-frame clones alone and is incomplete. This sample has nearly 200,000 clones, with 80% to 85% found just once. The sample consisted of peripheral blood. These receptors were collected from a human donor in a cohort sampled during active COVID-19.

J is TRBJ2-5 and V is TRBV10-3, with D perhaps TRBD2 (5 bases). CDR1 and CDR2 (germline): ENHRY, SYGVKD. The CDR3 runs to 13 residues. Trimming cost V 4 bases and J 2 bases, with 8 bases left between them. The CDR3 is CAISAREQETQYF. The CDR3 region has the DNA TGTGCCATCAGTGCGAGGGAGCAAGAGACCCAGTACTTC.

The gene calls are TRBV5-1 and TRBJ2-2, with a tentative D call TRBD1 (7 bases). The CDR3 length is 16 residues. The V gene lost 3 bases and the J gene lost 7 bases, with 19 bases spanning the gap. Germline-derived CDR1 and CDR2 are SGHRS and YFSETQ. The CDR3 reads CASSWMTGRQGGELFF. In DNA, the CDR3 is TGCGCCAGCAGCTGGATGACAGGGAGGCAAGGCGGGGAGCTGTTTTTT.